Presented here are 27 T cell receptor beta chains from one specimen sequenced in a study of blood T cell repertoires in COVID-19. TCRdb's copy holds only in-frame clones and misses some; the assay was immunoSEQ multiplex PCR. The sample gives roughly 500,000 clones, 89% of which show up once; 0.75% to 0.9% is in the top ten. Sequencing input: peripheral blood. The origin of the receptors is a man in his late teens or twenties with COVID-19, enrolled during active disease.

V and J are TRBV30 and TRBJ1-4; no definite D call. The length of the CDR3 is 13 residues. Germline CDR1 GTSNPN, CDR2 SVGIG (reference sequence). V was shortened by 0 bases and J by 7 bases, with 9 bases between the two germline ends. The CDR3 loop reads CAWSVRPPEKLFF. CDR3 bases: TGTGCCTGGAGTGTGAGGCCCCCTGAAAAACTGTTTTTT.

The chain carries TRBV29-1 and TRBJ1-5; D perhaps matches TRBD1 (5 bases). CDR3 length: 13 residues. The germline V gene has CDR1 SQVTM and CDR2 ANQGSEA. The V gene lost 4 bases and the J gene lost 5 bases, with 12 bases spanning the gap. DNA of the CDR3: TGCAGCGTTGTCGGGGGAAGGGATCAGCCCCAGCATTTT. Residues: CSVVGGRDQPQHF.

The rearrangement joins TRBV18 to TRBJ2-4; D possibly corresponds to TRBD2 (6 bases). The CDR3 extends over 17 amino acids. Trimming shortened V by 2 bases and J by 0 bases, and 14 bases separated the two germline ends. Per the germline V gene, CDR1 is KGHSH and CDR2 is LQKENI. CDR3 DNA sequence: TGTGCCAGCTCACCAAGCGGGCACATCATAGCCAAAAACATTCAGTACTTC. This translates into CASSPSGHIIAKNIQYF.

The chain has TRBV5-1 and TRBJ2-3, with 7 bases aligning to TRBD1. Germline loops: CDR1 SGHRS, CDR2 YFSETQ. The CDR3 has 14 residues. Unmatched junction bases numbered 5, after V lost 4 bases and J lost 3 bases. CDR3 region: CASSETGTTDTQYF. The CDR3 bases are TGCGCCAGCAGCGAGACAGGGACAACAGATACGCAGTATTTT.

DNA for the CDR3: TGTGCCAGCAGTTACTCCCGGGACAGACTAGACAATGAGCAGTTCTTC. Translated: CASSYSRDRLDNEQFF. The rearrangement uses TRBV6-5 and TRBJ2-1; a possible D gene is TRBD1 (7 bases). CDR3 length equals 16 residues. Germline assignment: CDR1 MNHEY and CDR2 SVGAGI. V lost 0 bases and J 5 bases, leaving 14 bases between the germline ends.

The rearrangement joins TRBV6-5 to TRBJ2-7; a possible D gene is TRBD1 (5 bases). CDR1 MNHEY and CDR2 SVGAGI come from the germline V gene. V shed 5 bases and J shed 5 bases, with 16 bases lying between them. There are 14 residues in the CDR3. This CDR3 reads CASSHGSGLNEQYF. In DNA form, the CDR3 reads TGTGCCAGCAGTCACGGATCAGGGCTCAACGAGCAGTACTTC.

The chain couples TRBV7-9 to TRBJ2-7; 8 positions agree with TRBD1. The ends lost 5 bases at V and 2 bases at J; junction bases unmatched: 5. The CDR3 extends over 14 amino acids. The germline V gene has CDR1 SEHNR and CDR2 FQNEAQ (reference sequence). The CDR3 here is CASSHTGGTYEQYF. Written as DNA, the CDR3 is TGTGCCAGCAGCCATACAGGGGGAACCTACGAGCAGTACTTC.

The CDR3 loop is CASSFEGWVAGENEQFF. Written as DNA, the CDR3 is TGTGCCAGCAGTTTCGAGGGCTGGGTAGCGGGAGAGAATGAGCAGTTCTTC. The chain couples TRBV5-4 to TRBJ2-1; 9 nucleotides line up with TRBD2. The V gene end was trimmed by 5 bases and the J gene end by 7 bases; junction bases not matched to a gene: 16. There are 17 residues in the CDR3. Germline CDR1 reads SGHNT; CDR2 reads YYREEE (reference sequence).

The chain carries TRBV3-1 (or the pseudogene TRBV3-2) and TRBJ2-7, with 8 bases identical to TRBD1. CDR1 and CDR2 from the germline V gene are LGHDT and YNNKEL (reference sequence). This CDR3 spans 15 amino acids. The trim removed 2 bases at V and 3 bases at J, leaving 6 bases unmatched. The CDR3 nucleotides are TGTGCCAGCAGCCAACAGGACAGGGCGTACTACGAGCAGTACTTC. This encodes CASSQQDRAYYEQYF.

The V and J genes are TRBV10-1 and TRBJ2-1; TRBD2 matches at 12 bases. V shed 0 bases, J shed 1 base, and the junction held 1 base outside the gene matches. Looked up from germline, CDR1 is WNHNN and CDR2 is SYGVQD (reference sequence). This CDR3 spans 17 amino acids. DNA for the CDR3: TGCGCCAGCAGTGAGTCGCTAGCGGGGGGGTCCTACAATGAGCAGTTCTTC. Translating gives CASSESLAGGSYNEQFF.

The rearrangement links TRBV27 to TRBJ1-5, with D unresolved. The ends were cut back, 6 bases at V and 7 bases at J, with 19 bases in the middle. The germline CDR1 and CDR2 sequences are MNHEY and SMNVEV (reference sequence). CDR3 size: 15 residues. The CDR3 here is CASSPHEGPGQPQHF. CDR3 nucleotides: TGTGCCAGCAGCCCCCATGAAGGGCCGGGGCAGCCCCAGCATTTT.

The table lists this clone with a count of one. The rearrangement links TRBV6-1 to TRBJ2-7; D might be TRBD1 (5 bases). The CDR3 covers 16 residues. Germline loops: CDR1 MNHNS, CDR2 SASEGT. V lost 2 bases to trimming and J lost 4 bases, with 18 bases between them. The CDR3 protein is CASSEQGLRIDYEQYF. CDR3 bases: TGTGCCAGCAGTGAACAGGGTTTACGGATCGATTACGAGCAGTACTTC.

The sample holds one count of this clone. The chain combines TRBV19 with TRBJ1-5; 10 bases are a match to TRBD1. J was trimmed by 2 bases and V by 3 bases; bases with no gene match: 4. CDR3 length: 16 amino acids. CDR1 and CDR2 (germline): LNHDA, SQIVND (reference sequence). In DNA, the CDR3 is TGTGCCAGTAGTATTTCCGGGACAGGGGGCAATCAGCCCCAGCATTTT. Amino acid sequence: CASSISGTGGNQPQHF.

The V and J genes are TRBV10-1 and TRBJ2-1; D gene uncertain. CDR3 length: 13 residues. Per germline, CDR1 WNHNN and CDR2 SYGVQD (reference sequence). The V end lost 5 bases, the J end lost 7 bases, and 12 bases lay between the germline ends. Written as DNA, the CDR3 is TGCGCCAGCAGTTCAGACTTGGCGAATGAGCAGTTCTTC. It is translated as CASSSDLANEQFF.

The rearrangement joins TRBV2 to TRBJ2-7; the D gene is possibly TRBD1 (5 bases). Germline lookup yields CDR1 SNHLY and CDR2 FYNNEI. The V end lost 7 bases, the J end lost 7 bases, and 17 bases lay between the germline ends. The CDR3 is made up of 13 amino acids. CDR3 sequence reads: CASTGVQGLEQYF. The DNA for the CDR3 is TGTGCCAGCACTGGCGTCCAGGGCTTGGAGCAGTACTTC.

The chain recombines TRBV4-1 with TRBJ2-4; the match to TRBD2 covers 10 bases. V lost 1 base, J lost 6 bases, and 12 bases stayed unmatched. Germline V gene lookup returns CDR1 MGHRA and CDR2 YSYEKL. The CDR3 contains 18 residues. CDR3 sequence reads: CASSQVSGRGLGGNIQYF. The CDR3 DNA is TGCGCCAGCAGCCAAGTGAGCGGGAGGGGACTTGGGGGAAACATTCAGTACTTC.

The V and J genes are TRBV5-4 and TRBJ2-3, with TRBD2 matching 7 bases. Germline loops: CDR1 SGHNT, CDR2 YYREEE (reference sequence). The CDR3 contains 18 residues. J was trimmed by 0 bases and V by 4 bases; bases with no gene match: 14. The CDR3 is CASSLPSGIPLSTDTQYF. The CDR3 coding sequence is TGTGCCAGCAGCCTGCCCAGCGGGATCCCGCTAAGCACAGATACGCAGTATTTT.

In DNA form, the CDR3 reads TGTGCCAGCTCACCTTCCTCCGCGGGGGTCAATGAGCAGTTCTTC. This encodes CASSPSSAGVNEQFF. J is TRBJ2-1 and V is TRBV18; 7 bases line up with TRBD2. In germline, CDR1 is KGHSH, CDR2 LQKENI. Losses at the gene ends were 3 bases for V and 6 bases for J; bases not matched to a gene: 8. This CDR3 comprises 15 residues.

This clone was seen once. The chain carries TRBV5-4 and TRBJ2-5; the match to TRBD2 covers 14 bases. With V trimmed by 3 bases and J by 5 bases, 6 bases remained unmatched. The CDR3 is 16 residues long. Germline assignment: CDR1 SGHNT and CDR2 YYREEE (reference sequence). Written as DNA, the CDR3 is TGTGCCAGCAGCTCCGCGGGACTAGCGGGAGCTGAGACCCAGTACTTC. This codes for CASSSAGLAGAETQYF.

This clone was seen once. The chain couples TRBV7-2 to TRBJ2-2, with D perhaps TRBD2 (5 bases). Trimming took 3 bases from V and 6 from J, leaving 14 bases between them. The CDR3 length is 15 residues. CDR1 and CDR2 (germline): SGHTA, FQGNSA. The CDR3 loop reads CASSLERIPSGELFF. In nucleotides, the CDR3 is TGTGCCAGCAGCTTGGAGCGGATTCCCTCCGGGGAGCTGTTTTTT.

The chain employs TRBV7-8 and TRBJ2-7; 10 bases match TRBD2. The CDR3 runs 15 residues. V lost 5 bases and J lost 2; bases outside the gene matches: 6. Per the germline V gene, CDR1 is SGHVS and CDR2 is FQNEAQ. In DNA, the CDR3 is TGTGCCAGCAGCGAAAGGGGGACTAGCGCCTACGAGCAGTACTTC. Translation gives CASSERGTSAYEQYF.

The chain uses TRBV6-5 and TRBJ1-1; the D is unclear. Germline V CDR1 and CDR2: MNHEY, SVGAGI. V gave up 5 bases and J gave up 2 bases, with 9 bases separating them. This CDR3 region has 13 residues. Here the CDR3 reads CASSPVLNTEAFF. CDR3 coding DNA: TGTGCCAGCAGTCCCGTCCTAAACACTGAAGCTTTCTTT.

V usage is TRBV6-5 and J usage is TRBJ1-1; TRBD1 might be the D (5 bases). V was shortened by 6 bases and J by 3 bases, with 11 bases between the two germline ends. In germline, CDR1 is MNHEY, CDR2 SVGAGI. CDR3 length: 13 amino acids. For the CDR3, the DNA is TGTGCCAGCAGCCTGGGGGGGGACACTGAAGCTTTCTTT. Translating gives CASSLGGDTEAFF.

This chain joins TRBV6-1 and TRBJ2-4, with 7 bases that match TRBD2. The CDR3 covers 17 residues. The junction had 7 bases not matched to a gene; V was cut back by 2 bases and J by 0 bases. Germline assignment: CDR1 MNHNS and CDR2 SASEGT. The CDR3 here is CASSEKRDPLAKNIQYF. In DNA form, the CDR3 reads TGTGCCAGCAGTGAAAAGCGGGACCCATTAGCCAAAAACATTCAGTACTTC.

The V and J genes are TRBV7-3 and TRBJ1-1; D not certain. The V end lost 5 bases, the J end lost 0 bases, and 7 bases lay between the germline ends. Germline V gene data show CDR1 as SGHTA and CDR2 as FQGTGA. This CDR3 spans 13 amino acids. In nucleotides, the CDR3 is TGTGCCAGCAGCCAACACATGAACACTGAAGCTTTCTTT. It yields the protein CASSQHMNTEAFF.

This chain connects TRBV21-1 to TRBJ2-5; the DNA was not used to check the table's D call, TRBD2. TRBV21-1 is designated a pseudogene. This CDR3 spans 15 amino acids. DNA for the CDR3: TGTGCCAGCAGCAAAATCCGGGAGAAAGTTAAGACCCAGTACTTC. As protein: CASSKIREKVKTQYF.

The V gene is TRBV5-6, the J gene TRBJ2-1; no reliable D call. The CDR3 is made up of 13 amino acids. In germline, CDR1 is SGHDT, CDR2 YYEEEE. The ends were cut back, 4 bases at V and 7 bases at J, with 12 bases in the middle. CDR3 loop: CASSPWAINEQFF. CDR3 DNA sequence: TGTGCCAGCAGCCCCTGGGCCATTAATGAGCAGTTCTTC.